These 14 T cell receptor beta chains originate from one sample sequenced in a study of blood T cell repertoires in COVID-19. Data came from immunoSEQ multiplex PCR; TCRdb stores just in-frame clones and leaves some out. This repertoire shows around 78,000 clones, over 70% found once; its top ten account for 5% to 6.5%. Material: peripheral blood. These TCRs come from a middle-aged man with active COVID-19.

The V call is TRBV4-1, the J call TRBJ1-1; TRBD1 matches at 10 bases. This CDR3 contains 13 residues. V lost 3 bases to trimming and J lost 9 bases; unmatched junction nucleotides: 4. Germline values: CDR1 MGHRA, CDR2 YSYEKL. Here the CDR3 DNA reads TGCGCCAGCAGCCATGGGGACAGGGGAAAAGCTTTCTTT. This gives the protein CASSHGDRGKAFF.

V gene TRBV19 combines with J gene TRBJ1-3, with D tentatively TRBD1 (6 bases). The ends were cut back, 10 bases at V and 0 bases at J, with 13 bases in the middle. Germline V gives CDR1 LNHDA, CDR2 SQIVND (reference sequence). The CDR3 extends over 14 amino acids. CDR3 sequence (DNA): TGTGCCACCTCGGACAGACCCTCTGGAAACACCATATATTTT. Translated: CATSDRPSGNTIYF.

V and J are TRBV11-2 and TRBJ1-1, with no clear D. Germline lookup yields CDR1 SGHAT and CDR2 FQNNGV. Trimming removed 1 base at V and 4 bases at J, with 13 bases between. The CDR3 loop spans 15 amino acids. CDR3 bases: TGTGCCAGCAGCTTAGGTCCGGGGATGGGCACTGAAGCTTTCTTT. It codes for CASSLGPGMGTEAFF.

V and J are TRBV6-5 and TRBJ1-5; 7 bases agree with TRBD1. V dropped 5 bases and J dropped 7; count of bases not matched to a gene: 11. This CDR3 contains 15 residues. Germline-derived CDR1 and CDR2 are MNHEY and SVGAGI. The CDR3 region has the DNA TGTGCCAGCAGTCGGACAGGCACTGCGGGGCAGCCCCAGCATTTT. It codes for CASSRTGTAGQPQHF.

This clone appeared a few times. The chain employs TRBV15 and TRBJ1-1, with a tentative D call TRBD1 (5 bases). CDR1 is LNHNV and CDR2 is YYDKDF in the germline V gene (reference sequence). This CDR3 is 15 amino acids long. Trimming removed 1 base from V and 7 bases from J, with 16 bases in between. CDR3 in amino acids: CATSRGGAQTDEAFF. The CDR3 nucleotides read TGTGCCACCAGCAGAGGTGGGGCGCAGACGGATGAAGCTTTCTTT.

V gene TRBV3-1 (or the pseudogene TRBV3-2) combines with J gene TRBJ2-3; TRBD2 aligns across 9 bases. This CDR3 spans 15 amino acids. Trimming at V came to 4 bases and at J to 0 bases, leaving 2 bases not matched to a gene. The germline V gene has CDR1 LGHDT and CDR2 YNNKEL (reference sequence). The CDR3 is CASSPSGRSTDTQYF. CDR3 coding DNA: TGTGCCAGCAGCCCGAGCGGGAGGAGCACAGATACGCAGTATTTT.

This chain connects TRBV27 to TRBJ1-1; possibly TRBD1 for D (6 bases). Germline CDR1 MNHEY, CDR2 SMNVEV (reference sequence). The CDR3 length is 13 residues. V shed 8 bases and J shed 5 bases, with 15 bases lying between them. The CDR3 is CASANRVGTEAFF. In DNA form, the CDR3 reads TGTGCCAGCGCCAACAGGGTGGGGACTGAAGCTTTCTTT.

The genes are TRBV28 and TRBJ1-2; D is ambiguous. Trimming removed 7 bases from V and 4 bases from J, with 16 bases in between. CDR3 size: 14 residues. Germline V gene sequence: CDR1 MDHEN, CDR2 SYDVKM. This chain's CDR3 is CASTPRGSLYGYTF. The CDR3 DNA reads as TGTGCCAGCACCCCCCGAGGGTCCCTCTATGGCTACACCTTC.

The rearrangement uses TRBV28 and TRBJ2-1, with 8 bases matching TRBD1. The CDR3 contains 14 residues. J lost 7 bases, V lost 6 bases, and 8 bases had no gene match. Germline V lookup: CDR1 MDHEN, CDR2 SYDVKM. CDR3 sequence: CASSLTTGVNEQFF. The CDR3 DNA sequence: TGTGCCAGCAGCTTAACGACAGGGGTAAATGAGCAGTTCTTC.

The chain links TRBV20-1 to TRBJ1-2; D is uncertain. The length of the CDR3 is 13 residues. The V and J ends lost 3 bases and 4 bases respectively, with 12 bases between them. The germline gives CDR1 DFQATT, CDR2 SNEGSKA (reference sequence). CDR3 loop: CSASYPDSYGYTF. Written as DNA, the CDR3 is TGCAGTGCTAGTTATCCAGATTCCTATGGCTACACCTTC.

This clone was detected only once. The J gene is TRBJ2-7, the V gene TRBV7-9; 10 bases match TRBD1. Germline assignment: CDR1 SEHNR and CDR2 FQNEAQ (reference sequence). CDR3 length: 14 amino acids. J was trimmed by 2 bases and V by 5 bases; bases with no gene match: 3. DNA of the CDR3: TGTGCCAGCAGCCGCGGACAGGGGGCCTACGAGCAGTACTTC. Amino acid sequence: CASSRGQGAYEQYF.

The chain links TRBV5-1 to TRBJ2-2; the D gene is possibly TRBD2 (6 bases). Germline loops: CDR1 SGHRS, CDR2 YFSETQ. This CDR3 is 14 amino acids long. Trimming removed 2 bases from V and 5 bases from J, with 10 bases in between. The CDR3 protein is CASSFLEGTGELFF. The CDR3 DNA is TGCGCCAGCAGCTTTCTGGAGGGTACCGGGGAGCTGTTTTTT.

The V gene is TRBV9, the J gene TRBJ2-5; 8 bases are a match to TRBD1. The junction had 9 bases not matched to a gene; V was cut back by 0 bases and J by 5 bases. The length of the CDR3 is 16 residues. CDR1 and CDR2 from the germline V gene are SGDLS and YYNGEE. DNA of the CDR3: TGTGCCAGCAGCGTAGGGCAGGGGGCACGGGTGGAGACCCAGTACTTC. Its translation: CASSVGQGARVETQYF.

The chain couples TRBV30 to TRBJ2-7; weak D call: TRBD2 (5 bases). The CDR3 has 13 residues. Germline V gene data show CDR1 as GTSNPN and CDR2 as SVGIG (reference sequence). V shed 3 bases and J shed 1 base, with 10 bases lying between them. In DNA form, the CDR3 reads TGTGCCTGGAGCCGGGGATTGTCCTACGAGCAGTACTTC. Its protein product is CAWSRGLSYEQYF.